The entry that follows covers one TCR beta chain sequence. Its antigen is not identified. The data originate from a study of shared clonotypes between healthy human individuals. Study context: Plates per donor: three CD4 naive, three CD4 memory, two CD8 naive, one CD8 memory. Points from the study as a whole: Lower generation probabilities were found for non-shared clonotypes than for those shared by all four donors. For naive CD4 cells, 4% to 6% of clonotypes were shared across a few donors.

CDR3 size: 16 residues. Germline V lookup: CDR1 MNHEY, CDR2 SMNVEV (reference sequence). V gave up 2 bases and J gave up 4 bases, with 15 bases separating them. Sequencing used immunoSEQ multiplex PCR; TCRdb keeps in-frame clones, though not all of them. The table lists about 2.2 million clones, approximately 94% of them singletons. Terminally differentiated effector memory CD45RA+ cells were excluded from the naive CD8 cells, which were CD45RO-negative and positively selected for CCR7. The clonotype was recovered from a man younger than 30 in good health. Some clones in this sample may be carry-over from other donors' samples. Sequenced material: naive CD8+ T cells from PBMCs. The gene calls are TRBV27 and TRBJ2-1; unclear D gene. The CDR3 spells CASSLGQAIPYNEQFF. CDR3 sequence (DNA): TGTGCCAGCAGTTTAGGTCAGGCTATACCTTACAATGAGCAGTTCTTC.